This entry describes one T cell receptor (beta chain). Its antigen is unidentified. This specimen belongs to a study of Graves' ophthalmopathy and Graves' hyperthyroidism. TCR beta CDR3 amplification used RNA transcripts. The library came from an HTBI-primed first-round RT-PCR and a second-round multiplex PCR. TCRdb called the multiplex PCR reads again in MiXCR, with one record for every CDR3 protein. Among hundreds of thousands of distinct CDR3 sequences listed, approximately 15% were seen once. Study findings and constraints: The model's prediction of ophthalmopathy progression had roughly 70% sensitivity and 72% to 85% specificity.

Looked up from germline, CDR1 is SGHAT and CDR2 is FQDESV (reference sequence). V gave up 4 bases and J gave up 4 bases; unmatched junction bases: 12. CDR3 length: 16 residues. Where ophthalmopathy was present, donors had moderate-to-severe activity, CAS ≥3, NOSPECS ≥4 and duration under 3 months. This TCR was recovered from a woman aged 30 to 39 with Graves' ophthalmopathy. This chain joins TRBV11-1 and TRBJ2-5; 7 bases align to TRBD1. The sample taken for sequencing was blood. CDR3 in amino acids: CASSYPGRDRTETQYF. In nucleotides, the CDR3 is TGTGCCAGCAGCTACCCCGGCAGGGACAGAACAGAGACCCAGTACTTC. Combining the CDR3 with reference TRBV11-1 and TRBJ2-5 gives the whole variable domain EAEVAQSPRYKITEKSQAVAFWCDPISGHATLYWYRQILGQGPELLVQFQDESVVDDSQLPKDRFSAERLKGVDSTLKIQPAELGDSAMYLCASSYPGRDRTETQYFGPGTRLLVL.